One and the same sample provided the 8 T cell receptor beta chains below, sequenced in a study of naive and memory T cell subsets (dated by TCRdb to the late 2010s). The library was obtained by UMI-ligation and nested PCR. Instrument used: Illumina MiSeq. The beta constant-region primer consisted of an equimolar mixture of two oligonucleotides that together covered TRBC1 and TRBC2. The public reads were reprocessed in TCRdb via fastp at Q25 and MiXCR, keeping in-frame beta chains. Under each unique CDR3 protein, matching rows form one entry showing the most common genes and DNA. The sample table shows over 75,000 distinct CDR3 sequences, and around 13% are seen once. Roughly 0.84% of the sample rests with the top ten. The sequenced material came from central memory CD4+ T cells from blood. Reading the label with the study, this specimen's cell subset or site is: central memory, CD45RA- CD27+. Source of these receptors: a human donor in good health.

On this clonotype: This may stem from a read error, because a much larger clone lies one nucleotide away. The chain carries TRBV6-1 and TRBJ1-1; weak D call: TRBD1 (6 bases). This CDR3 region has 13 residues. V lost 0 bases and J 8 bases, leaving 10 bases between the germline ends. Germline assignment: CDR1 MNHNS and CDR2 SASEGT. The CDR3: CASSEAQQGEAFF. The CDR3, as DNA: TGTGCCAGCAGTGAAGCGCAACAGGGAGAAGCTTTCTTT.

The chain combines TRBV20-1 with TRBJ1-1; D is undetermined. V shed 3 bases and J shed 10 bases, with 18 bases lying between them. The V gene's germline CDR1 is DFQATT and CDR2 SNEGSKA (reference sequence). The CDR3 has 13 residues. The CDR3 bases are TGCAGTGCTAGTTTGGAGGGCCCGCTGAGAGCTTTCTTT. Encoded protein: CSASLEGPLRAFF.

This clonotype is a singleton in its sample. The chain couples TRBV10-3 to TRBJ1-1; a possible D gene is TRBD1 (6 bases). Germline CDR1 and CDR2: ENHRY and SYGVKD. The CDR3 is 15 residues long. The V and J ends lost 3 bases and 4 bases respectively, with 15 bases between them. The CDR3 region is CAISDRQGMGTEAFF. The CDR3, as DNA: TGTGCCATCAGTGACAGGCAGGGGATGGGCACTGAAGCTTTCTTT.

The chain is built from TRBV29-1 and TRBJ2-7, with D perhaps given as TRBD1 or TRBD2 (5 bases each). Germline V lookup: CDR1 SQVTM, CDR2 ANQGSEA. This CDR3 comprises 10 residues. The ends were cut back, 7 bases at V and 13 bases at J, with 17 bases in the middle. The CDR3 loop reads CSAYRDGYYF. The DNA of the CDR3 is TGCAGCGCCTATCGGGACGGTTACTACTTC.

This clonotype was seen a few times. V gene TRBV24-1 combines with J gene TRBJ1-3; D gene uncertain. This CDR3 has 11 amino acids. Germline V lookup: CDR1 KGHDR, CDR2 SFDVKD. V was clipped by 6 bases and J by 9 bases, with 8 bases between them. The CDR3 loop is CATSHQGTIYF. The CDR3 bases are TGTGCCACCAGTCATCAAGGCACCATATATTTT.

This clonotype appeared many times. V usage is TRBV20-1 and J usage is TRBJ1-1, with TRBD1 identical over 10 bases. The germline gives CDR1 DFQATT, CDR2 SNEGSKA (reference sequence). The J segment lost 0 bases and the V segment lost 1 base, leaving 2 bases of the junction unmatched. The CDR3 length is 15 residues. Here the CDR3 reads CSARGTGGLNTEAFF. CDR3 in DNA: TGCAGTGCTAGAGGGACAGGGGGTTTGAACACTGAAGCTTTCTTT.

The chain joins TRBV7-8 to TRBJ2-7; D gene ambiguous. Germline V lookup: CDR1 SGHVS, CDR2 FQNEAQ. This CDR3 is 12 amino acids long. Trimming removed 6 bases from V and 2 bases from J, with 8 bases in between. In DNA form, the CDR3 reads TGTGCCAGCAGGGTGAATACCTACGAGCAGTACTTC. This codes for CASRVNTYEQYF.

This chain joins TRBV7-8 and TRBJ1-1, with D perhaps matching TRBD1 (6 bases). From germline, CDR1 is SGHVS and CDR2 FQNEAQ. The CDR3 consists of 15 residues. V was cut by 1 base and J by 3 bases, with 12 bases left in between. The CDR3 region has the DNA TGTGCCAGCAGCTTAGTAGGGGGGCGCGACACTGAAGCTTTCTTT. Protein sequence: CASSLVGGRDTEAFF.